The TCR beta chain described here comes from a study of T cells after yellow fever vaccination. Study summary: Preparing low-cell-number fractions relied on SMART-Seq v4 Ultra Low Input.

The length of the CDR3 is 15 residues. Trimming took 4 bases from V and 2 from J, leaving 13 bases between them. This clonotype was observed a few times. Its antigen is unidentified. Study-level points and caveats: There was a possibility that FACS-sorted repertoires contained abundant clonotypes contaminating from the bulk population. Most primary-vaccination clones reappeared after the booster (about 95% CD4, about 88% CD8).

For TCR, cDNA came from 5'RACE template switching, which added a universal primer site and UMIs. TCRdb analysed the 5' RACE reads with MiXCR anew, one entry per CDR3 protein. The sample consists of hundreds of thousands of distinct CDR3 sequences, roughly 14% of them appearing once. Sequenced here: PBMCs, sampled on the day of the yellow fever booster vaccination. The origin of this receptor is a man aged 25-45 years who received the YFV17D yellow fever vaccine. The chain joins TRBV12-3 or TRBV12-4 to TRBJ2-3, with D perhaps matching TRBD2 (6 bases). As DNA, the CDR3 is TGTGCCAGCAGTTGGGCGGGACGGTACACAGATACGCAGTATTTT. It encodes CASSWAGRYTDTQYF.